Given below is one T cell receptor beta chain in context. A multiplex PCR was run with 60 Vbeta primers and 13 Jbeta primers. Some clones are missing from TCRdb's copy, which holds only in-frame ones; the method was immunoSEQ multiplex PCR. This table holds 160,000 or so clones, around 80% found once. The data were obtained in a study of cytomegalovirus exposure and HLA in healthy donors. Germline loops: CDR1 SNHLY, CDR2 FYNNEI. This CDR3 region has 11 residues. The V end was cut by 4 bases, the J end by 8 bases, with 8 bases between. This TCR derives from a woman aged 25 to 39 in good health and CMV-seropositive. Input material: PBMCs. V is TRBV2 and J is TRBJ1-1; D unresolved. The CDR3 spells CASSGGMEAFF. The DNA for the CDR3 is TGTGCCAGCAGTGGAGGGATGGAAGCTTTCTTT.